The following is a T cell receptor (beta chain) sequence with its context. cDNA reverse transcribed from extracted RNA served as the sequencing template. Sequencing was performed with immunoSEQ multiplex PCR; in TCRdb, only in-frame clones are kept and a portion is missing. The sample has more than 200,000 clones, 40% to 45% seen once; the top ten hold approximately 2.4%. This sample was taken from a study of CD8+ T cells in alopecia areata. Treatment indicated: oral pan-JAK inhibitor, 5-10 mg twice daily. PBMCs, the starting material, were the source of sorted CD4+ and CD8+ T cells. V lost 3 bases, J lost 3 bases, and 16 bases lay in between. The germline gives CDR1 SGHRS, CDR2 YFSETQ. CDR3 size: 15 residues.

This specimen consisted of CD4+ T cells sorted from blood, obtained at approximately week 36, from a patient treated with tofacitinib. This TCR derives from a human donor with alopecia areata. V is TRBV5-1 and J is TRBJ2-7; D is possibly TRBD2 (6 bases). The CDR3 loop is CASSSDSGSNYEQYF. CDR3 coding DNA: TGCGCCAGCAGCTCGGATAGCGGATCAAACTACGAGCAGTACTTC.